This passage covers 17 T cell receptor beta chains from one sample sequenced in a study of control samples from healthy donors and cancer patients. TCRdb's table, derived via immunoSEQ multiplex PCR, lists solely in-frame clones and lacks some. The sample lists 100,000 to 150,000 clones, around 86% occurring once. Sequenced sample: blood. Receptors were obtained from a man aged 40-50 years in good health.

This chain uses TRBV11-3 with TRBJ1-6; a possible D gene is TRBD1 (6 bases). Trimming took off 3 bases at V and 0 bases at J, with 9 bases between the two ends. This CDR3 is built from 16 residues. The V gene's germline CDR1 is SGHNT and CDR2 YENEEA. The CDR3 DNA is TGTGCCAGCAGCTTCAGGGGAAGCTCCTATAATTCACCCCTCCACTTT. It is translated as CASSFRGSSYNSPLHF.

This clone was picked up one time. The J gene is TRBJ1-1, the V gene TRBV7-8; D call uncertain. The ends were cut back, 1 base at V and 0 bases at J, with 15 bases in the middle. The CDR3 runs 17 residues. The germline gives CDR1 SGHVS, CDR2 FQNEAQ. The CDR3 DNA reads TGTGCCAGCAGCTTAGTGCCGGGTTTCCCCATGAACACTGAAGCTTTCTTT. It specifies CASSLVPGFPMNTEAFF.

This chain joins TRBV4-1 and TRBJ1-2; D is undetermined. V was trimmed by 1 base and J by 2 bases, leaving 14 bases between them. The CDR3 has 16 amino acids. In germline, CDR1 is MGHRA, CDR2 YSYEKL. The CDR3 spells CASSQVTVPSNYGYTF. The CDR3 region has the DNA TGCGCCAGCAGCCAAGTAACAGTTCCATCAAACTATGGCTACACCTTC.

This clone was seen just once. The V and J genes are TRBV7-9 and TRBJ2-3, with 8 bases aligning to TRBD2. Trimming cost V 0 bases and J 2 bases; bases outside gene matches: 4. The germline V gene encodes CDR1 SEHNR and CDR2 FQNEAQ (reference sequence). The CDR3 covers 16 residues. DNA of the CDR3: TGTGCCAGCAGCTTAGCCCCAGCGGGGGACACAGATACGCAGTATTTT. It codes for CASSLAPAGDTDTQYF.

The chain is built from TRBV11-3 and TRBJ1-3; TRBD1 matches 8 bases. Germline loops: CDR1 SGHNT, CDR2 YENEEA. J lost 4 bases, V lost 5 bases, and 13 bases had no gene match. This CDR3 region has 17 residues. CDR3 amino acids: CASSTNRGRGQGNTIYF. CDR3 DNA sequence: TGTGCCAGCAGCACCAATCGGGGCAGGGGGCAAGGAAACACCATATATTTT.

The gene calls are TRBV15 and TRBJ2-7, with TRBD2 matching 10 bases. This CDR3 is built from 17 residues. The V segment lost 1 base and the J segment 7 bases; nucleotides outside the gene matches: 13. Germline loops: CDR1 LNHNV, CDR2 YYDKDF (reference sequence). The CDR3 here is CATSRAASGGPWWEQYF. CDR3 nucleotide sequence: TGTGCCACCAGCAGAGCTGCTAGCGGGGGCCCTTGGTGGGAGCAGTACTTC.

The gene calls are TRBV11-3 and TRBJ2-5; 7 nucleotides align to TRBD1. The CDR3 is made up of 15 amino acids. V lost 4 bases to trimming and J lost 5 bases; unmatched junction nucleotides: 10. Per the germline V gene, CDR1 is SGHNT and CDR2 is YENEEA. CDR3 protein: CASSYQTGVMETQYF. The CDR3 DNA reads TGTGCCAGCAGCTATCAAACAGGGGTTATGGAGACCCAGTACTTC.

The rearrangement uses TRBV6-2 or TRBV6-3 and TRBJ1-5; D uncertain. The CDR3 has 14 residues. The V end lost 6 bases, the J end lost 0 bases, and 9 bases lay between the germline ends. Germline values: CDR1 MNHEY, CDR2 SVGEGT. In DNA form, the CDR3 reads TGTGCCAGCAGCTCAAGTTATAGCAATCAGCCCCAGCATTTT. This gives the protein CASSSSYSNQPQHF.

This rearrangement joins TRBV4-3 to TRBJ1-1; D perhaps matches TRBD1 (5 bases). V gave up 0 bases and J gave up 0 bases, with 17 bases separating them. The CDR3 has 18 amino acids. The germline CDR1 and CDR2 sequences are LGHNA and YSLEER. CDR3 nucleotide sequence: TGCGCCAGCAGCCAAGATACTTTAAGGGGATCGGTGAACACTGAAGCTTTCTTT. This translates into CASSQDTLRGSVNTEAFF.

CDR3 in DNA: TGTGCCACCAGTGGAGGGGTGTCAGACTATGGCTACACCTTC. Protein product: CATSGGVSDYGYTF. V is TRBV24-1 and J is TRBJ1-2, with a possible D match to TRBD1 (5 bases). Trimming took off 5 bases at V and 3 bases at J, with 12 bases between the two ends. CDR3 length equals 14 residues. Per germline, CDR1 KGHDR and CDR2 SFDVKD.

This clone was seen a few times. This chain uses TRBV7-2 with TRBJ1-1; D unclear. The ends were cut back, 4 bases at V and 5 bases at J, with 14 bases in the middle. Germline V gene data show CDR1 as SGHTA and CDR2 as FQGNSA. The CDR3 runs to 14 residues. CDR3 nucleotides: TGTGCCAGCAGCTCCGGCCTCGGGTGGACTGAAGCTTTCTTT. Its translation: CASSSGLGWTEAFF.

The chain recombines TRBV9 with TRBJ1-2; 7 bases line up with TRBD1. With 2 bases clipped from V and 0 bases from J, the junction kept 1 base outside the gene matches. Germline V gene sequence: CDR1 SGDLS, CDR2 YYNGEE. This CDR3 comprises 14 residues. In nucleotides, the CDR3 is TGTGCCAGCAGCGTGGACAGGTCTAACTATGGCTACACCTTC. Translated, it gives CASSVDRSNYGYTF.

The chain recombines TRBV7-3 with TRBJ1-2; TRBD1 might be the D (6 bases). The length of the CDR3 is 15 residues. Germline V gene lookup returns CDR1 SGHTA and CDR2 FQGTGA. Trimming stripped 5 bases from V and 5 bases from J, with 18 bases between. The CDR3, as DNA: TGTGCCAGCAGCCCCACTACAGGGTCGTTGTATGGCTACACCTTC. The encoded protein is CASSPTTGSLYGYTF.

The chain links TRBV24-1 to TRBJ1-5; tentatively, D is TRBD1 (6 bases). V was shortened by 4 bases and J by 6 bases, with 9 bases between the two germline ends. Germline V gene lookup returns CDR1 KGHDR and CDR2 SFDVKD. This CDR3 comprises 13 residues. CDR3 nucleotides: TGTGCCACCAGTGACACAGGGTTTCAGCCCCAGCATTTT. It is translated as CATSDTGFQPQHF.

This clone is medium-sized by share. The chain links TRBV6-2 or TRBV6-3 to TRBJ2-1; possibly TRBD1 or TRBD2 for D (5 bases each). Trimming cost V 2 bases and J 9 bases, with 23 bases left between them. The CDR3 spans 17 residues. The germline V gene encodes CDR1 MNHEY and CDR2 SVGEGT. CDR3 nucleotides: TGTGCCAGCAGTTACGATCCCCGGGACCATTATCCGGGTGAGCAGTTCTTC. Its protein is CASSYDPRDHYPGEQFF.

This clone was recorded at least ten times. The CDR3 sequence is CASSWTSGGSSTDTQYF. CDR3 sequence (DNA): TGTGCCAGCAGCTGGACTAGCGGGGGGTCTAGCACAGATACGCAGTATTTT. The rearrangement links TRBV3-1 (or the pseudogene TRBV3-2) to TRBJ2-3, with TRBD2 identical over 14 bases. Germline values: CDR1 LGHDT, CDR2 YNNKEL (reference sequence). V trimming: 5 bases; J trimming: 0 bases; junction bases outside the gene matches: 4. The CDR3 totals 17 residues.

This chain connects TRBV7-9 to TRBJ2-2; D could derive from TRBD1 or TRBD2 (5 bases each). The CDR3 runs to 15 residues. Trimming took 7 bases from V and 4 from J, leaving 16 bases between them. Per the germline V gene, CDR1 is SEHNR and CDR2 is FQNEAQ (reference sequence). The CDR3 protein is CASTGAVWITGELFF. The CDR3 DNA reads TGTGCCAGCACCGGGGCCGTGTGGATCACCGGGGAGCTGTTTTTT.